The 25 T cell receptor beta chains listed next were all sequenced from one sample in a study of OX40 agonist ivuxolimab in advanced cancers. Sequenced by immunoSEQ multiplex PCR; TCRdb stores in-frame clones only, minus some. The table lists around 63,000 clones, 85% to 90% of them singletons. Material: CD4+ or CD8+ T cells sorted from blood, obtained in a trial of the OX40 agonist ivuxolimab. All receptors derive from an adult with an advanced solid tumor such as melanoma, head and neck, liver or kidney cancer.

The CDR3 loop is CASSPDRGLYTDTQYF. CDR3 DNA sequence: TGTGCCAGCAGCCCGGACAGGGGGCTATACACAGATACGCAGTATTTT. The rearrangement links TRBV2 to TRBJ2-3, with TRBD1 matching over 11 bases. J gave up 2 bases and V 6 bases, and 7 bases lay outside the gene matches. The CDR3 covers 16 residues. In germline, CDR1 is SNHLY, CDR2 FYNNEI.

The chain couples TRBV9 to TRBJ2-7; TRBD2 is a possible D gene (6 bases). CDR3 length: 14 residues. Deletions cut 2 bases from V and 2 bases from J, with 11 bases between. Germline V gene lookup returns CDR1 SGDLS and CDR2 YYNGEE. This CDR3 is CASSVSGDPYEQYF. CDR3 nucleotide sequence: TGTGCCAGCAGCGTGTCGGGAGACCCCTACGAGCAGTACTTC.

V and J are TRBV4-2 and TRBJ2-3; TRBD2 matches 9 bases. Germline CDR1 LGHNA, CDR2 YNFKEQ. V shed 0 bases, J shed 3 bases, and the junction held 4 bases outside the gene matches. The CDR3 totals 16 residues. The CDR3 DNA reads TGTGCCAGCAGCCAAGAAGCAAGCGGGAGGACAGATACGCAGTATTTT. As protein: CASSQEASGRTDTQYF.

V usage is TRBV5-1 and J usage is TRBJ2-2; tentatively, D is TRBD1 (6 bases). In germline, CDR1 is SGHRS, CDR2 YFSETQ. Trimming took 1 base from V and 6 from J, leaving 10 bases between them. This CDR3 comprises 14 residues. CDR3 sequence (DNA): TGCGCCAGCAGCTTGTCAGGGACATCCGGGGAGCTGTTTTTT. Translating gives CASSLSGTSGELFF.

The chain uses TRBV7-2 and TRBJ2-5; tentatively, D is TRBD1 (5 bases). The germline V gene has CDR1 SGHTA and CDR2 FQGNSA. This CDR3 contains 16 residues. V dropped 2 bases and J dropped 1 base, with 14 bases sitting between them. The CDR3 region is CASSLRMVQGQETQYF. The CDR3 DNA reads as TGTGCCAGCAGCTTAAGAATGGTCCAGGGCCAAGAGACCCAGTACTTC.

The gene calls are TRBV21-1 and TRBJ2-5; the tabulated D call, TRBD1, remains unverified against the DNA. TRBV21-1 is shown as a pseudogene. The CDR3 consists of 15 residues. For the CDR3, the DNA is TGTGCCAGCATTCTAGGGGACAGGGGCCAGGAGACCCAGTACTTC. Amino acids: CASILGDRGQETQYF.

The table lists this clone with a count of one. This chain links TRBV6-6 with TRBJ1-5, with 11 bases that match TRBD1. This CDR3 is built from 16 residues. Trimming at V came to 5 bases and at J to 7 bases, leaving 10 bases not matched to a gene. Germline CDR1 is MNHNY and CDR2 is SVGAGI (reference sequence). CDR3 amino acids: CASSHIPGQGGQPQHF. The DNA of the CDR3 is TGTGCCAGCAGTCATATCCCGGGACAGGGGGGACAGCCCCAGCATTTT.

The chain combines TRBV28 with TRBJ2-7; TRBD2 is a possible D gene (6 bases). V lost 4 bases and J 1 base, leaving 14 bases between the germline ends. This CDR3 is built from 15 residues. Looked up from germline, CDR1 is MDHEN and CDR2 is SYDVKM. In nucleotides, the CDR3 is TGTGCCAGCAGTTCGATCCTGGACTATTCCTACGAGCAGTACTTC. As protein: CASSSILDYSYEQYF.

The chain is built from TRBV19 and TRBJ2-2; 9 nucleotides line up with TRBD2. The CDR3 contains 17 residues. Germline V gene data show CDR1 as LNHDA and CDR2 as SQIVND (reference sequence). Losses at the gene ends were 5 bases for V and 4 bases for J; bases not matched to a gene: 11. The CDR3 DNA sequence: TGTGCCAGTAGTCTCCCCCGGGGTAGCGGGAGCACCGGGGAGCTGTTTTTT. Translation: CASSLPRGSGSTGELFF.

The rearrangement links TRBV6-1 to TRBJ2-7; 8 positions match TRBD1. CDR1 MNHNS and CDR2 SASEGT come from the germline V gene. Losses at the gene ends were 2 bases for V and 7 bases for J; bases not matched to a gene: 19. CDR3 length equals 18 residues. The CDR3 DNA reads TGTGCCAGCAGTGAACTTGGGCGGCAGGACAGGGCCTCTGGTGAGCAGTACTTC. Protein: CASSELGRQDRASGEQYF.

The chain employs TRBV5-1 and TRBJ1-2; D gene uncertain. Looked up from germline, CDR1 is SGHRS and CDR2 is YFSETQ. V was trimmed by 2 bases and J by 8 bases, leaving 10 bases between them. The CDR3 runs 12 residues. CDR3 residues: CASSFTEGGYTF. The CDR3 DNA sequence: TGCGCCAGCAGCTTCACGGAGGGAGGCTACACCTTC.

The chain has TRBV7-9 and TRBJ2-1; the match to TRBD1 covers 7 bases. This CDR3 contains 15 residues. The V and J ends lost 5 bases and 0 bases, in that order; junction bases with no gene match: 4. CDR1 and CDR2 from the germline V gene are SEHNR and FQNEAQ (reference sequence). The CDR3 loop is CASSADRASYNEQFF. In DNA form, the CDR3 reads TGTGCCAGCAGCGCCGACAGGGCCTCCTACAATGAGCAGTTCTTC.

The chain links TRBV5-1 to TRBJ2-5; TRBD2 might be the D (5 bases). This CDR3 is 15 amino acids long. The germline gives CDR1 SGHRS, CDR2 YFSETQ. V was shortened by 1 base and J by 6 bases, with 16 bases between the two germline ends. CDR3 residues: CASSLNSLAAKTQYF. The DNA for the CDR3 is TGCGCCAGCAGCTTGAATTCCCTAGCAGCCAAGACCCAGTACTTC.

This clone came up once. The J gene is TRBJ2-7, the V gene TRBV5-1; TRBD1 agrees at 10 bases. The germline V gene has CDR1 SGHRS and CDR2 YFSETQ. The CDR3 runs 15 residues. With V trimmed by 3 bases and J by 6 bases, 9 bases remained unmatched. CDR3 residues: CASSYEIWTGGEQYF. The CDR3 DNA follows: TGCGCCAGCAGCTACGAGATCTGGACAGGGGGCGAGCAGTACTTC.

V is TRBV6-1 and J is TRBJ2-2; possibly TRBD1 for D (5 bases). CDR1 is MNHNS, CDR2 SASEGT, per germline. V was clipped by 5 bases and J by 0 bases, with 13 bases between them. The CDR3 length is 16 residues. The CDR3 loop reads CASSQGLGPNTGELFF. The CDR3 DNA reads as TGTGCCAGCAGTCAAGGTCTGGGGCCGAACACCGGGGAGCTGTTTTTT.

CDR3 in DNA: TGCGCCAGCAGCTTGGTGGCCGGGGGCCTTAATAATTCACCCCTCCACTTT. Its translation is CASSLVAGGLNNSPLHF. This chain uses TRBV5-1 with TRBJ1-6, with a tentative D call TRBD1 (6 bases). This CDR3 comprises 17 residues. Germline values: CDR1 SGHRS, CDR2 YFSETQ. Trimming removed 0 bases from V and 5 bases from J, with 15 bases in between.

CDR3 residues: CASRSGPARHEQYF. The CDR3, as DNA: TGTGCCAGCAGGTCGGGACCGGCTCGTCACGAGCAGTACTTC. This chain links TRBV6-5 with TRBJ2-7; the D gene could be TRBD1 or TRBD2 (5 bases each). Germline CDR1 MNHEY, CDR2 SVGAGI. The CDR3 spans 14 residues. Deletions cut 6 bases from V and 5 bases from J, with 17 bases between.

The rearrangement links TRBV5-5 to TRBJ2-1; possibly TRBD1 or TRBD2 for D (5 bases each). CDR1 is SGHKS and CDR2 is YYEKEE in the germline V gene (reference sequence). V was trimmed by 1 base and J by 9 bases, leaving 14 bases between them. CDR3 length: 14 amino acids. This chain's CDR3 is CASSLIGNQGEQFF. The CDR3 bases are TGTGCCAGCAGCTTGATCGGGAATCAGGGTGAGCAGTTCTTC.

V is TRBV6-1 and J is TRBJ2-5; D ambiguous. Germline CDR1 and CDR2: MNHNS and SASEGT. V lost 3 bases, J lost 5 bases, and 16 bases lay in between. CDR3 length: 15 amino acids. Written as DNA, the CDR3 is TGTGCCAGCAGTGAGACGCTAGTGTCGGCGGAGACCCAGTACTTC. The encoded protein is CASSETLVSAETQYF.

The chain recombines TRBV7-9 with TRBJ2-1; 7 nucleotides line up with TRBD1. Germline CDR1 is SEHNR and CDR2 is FQNEAQ (reference sequence). The V segment lost 1 base and the J segment 10 bases; nucleotides outside the gene matches: 4. The CDR3 extends over 13 amino acids. Written as DNA, the CDR3 is TGTGCCAGCAGCTTAGGGGACAGCCGCGAGCAGTTCTTC. Encoded protein: CASSLGDSREQFF.

V and J are TRBV7-8 and TRBJ2-7, with D possibly being TRBD1 (6 bases). Germline V gene data show CDR1 as SGHVS and CDR2 as FQNEAQ. The V end lost 1 base, the J end lost 1 base, and 17 bases lay between the germline ends. This CDR3 region has 17 residues. CDR3 DNA: TGTGCCAGCAGCTTAGTGCGTCAACAGGGATCTTCCTACGAGCAGTACTTC. This translates into CASSLVRQQGSSYEQYF.

This chain connects TRBV28 to TRBJ2-3; D is possibly TRBD1 (5 bases). Trimming removed 0 bases from V and 1 base from J, with 17 bases in between. This CDR3 comprises 18 residues. From germline, CDR1 is MDHEN and CDR2 SYDVKM. CDR3 sequence (DNA): TGTGCCAGCAGTTTATGGTCAGGGCCCAGTAATCGCACAGATACGCAGTATTTT. Residues: CASSLWSGPSNRTDTQYF. The whole variable domain, filled in from reference TRBV28 and TRBJ2-3, reads DVKVTQSSRYLVKRTGEKVFLECVQDMDHENMFWYRQDPGLGLRLIYFSYDVKMKEKGDIPEGYSVSREKKERFSLILESASTNQTSMYLCASSLWSGPSNRTDTQYFGPGTRLTVL.

The gene calls are TRBV13 and TRBJ2-1; D not resolved. CDR1 is PRHDT, CDR2 FYEKMQ, per germline (reference sequence). The CDR3 sequence is 12 residues long. Trimming shortened V by 6 bases and J by 6 bases, and 9 bases separated the two germline ends. The CDR3 spells CASRRTANEQFF. The CDR3 coding sequence is TGTGCCAGCAGACGGACGGCCAATGAGCAGTTCTTC. The whole variable domain, filled in from reference TRBV13 and TRBJ2-1, reads AAGVIQSPRHLIKEKRETATLKCYPIPRHDTVYWYQQGPGQDPQFLISFYEKMQSDKGSIPDRFSAQQFSDYHSELNMSSLELGDSALYFCASRRTANEQFFGPGTRLTVL.

This chain uses TRBV28 with TRBJ1-3, with D unresolved. CDR1 and CDR2 from the germline V gene are MDHEN and SYDVKM. V lost 5 bases to trimming and J lost 8 bases, with 13 bases between them. The CDR3 totals 13 residues. The CDR3 protein is CASSPGILDTIYF. CDR3 coding DNA: TGTGCCAGCAGTCCCGGTATTTTGGACACCATATATTTT.

The J gene is TRBJ1-4, the V gene TRBV5-6; tentatively, D is TRBD1 (5 bases). CDR3 size: 13 residues. Between the trimmed V and J ends, which lost 0 bases and 8 bases, there was a span of 8 bases. Germline V gene lookup returns CDR1 SGHDT and CDR2 YYEEEE. CDR3 bases: TGTGCCAGCAGCTTGGGGGACCAGGAAAAACTGTTTTTT. It is translated as CASSLGDQEKLFF. Together with reference TRBV5-6 and TRBJ1-4, the CDR3 gives the full variable domain: DAGVTQSPTHLIKTRGQQVTLRCSPKSGHDTVSWYQQALGQGPQFIFQYYEEEERQRGNFPDRFSGHQFPNYSSELNVNALLLGDSALYLCASSLGDQEKLFFGSGTQLSVL.